This T cell receptor (beta chain) comes out of a study of T cell responses to AZD1222 COVID-19 vaccine. Study results and caveats: Spike-specific TCR depth and breadth grew after two AZD1222 doses. At baseline, just five or six AZD1222 recipients tested seropositive. Spike-spanning, vaccine-associated CD4 TCRs were dominant at 160-218 and 743-854. Donors were mostly white British, more females; clonal diversity possibly underestimated.

Concerning this clone: As yet, its antigen is unknown.

Assay: immunoSEQ multiplex PCR; the TCRdb copy retains only in-frame clones and omits some. The profile shows approximately 110,000 clones, roughly 87% of them singletons. The TCR originated in an adult who received the AZD1222 COVID-19 vaccine. The source material was peripheral blood, sampled 28 days after the second AZD1222 dose.

CDR3 sequence (DNA): TGTGCCAGCAGCTTAGCACTCACGAACACCGGGGAGCTGTTTTTT. It encodes CASSLALTNTGELFF. This chain joins TRBV7-2 and TRBJ2-2; D uncertain. V was cut by 0 bases and J by 0 bases, with 5 bases left in between. Germline V CDR1 and CDR2: SGHTA, FQGNSA. The CDR3 is 15 residues long.